Each of the 18 T cell receptor beta chains below was sequenced from the same sample in a study of T cell responses to AZD1222 COVID-19 vaccine. Sequencing was performed with immunoSEQ multiplex PCR; in TCRdb, only in-frame clones are kept and a portion is missing. The table lists 150,000 to 200,000 clones, approximately 91% of them singletons. The material sequenced was peripheral blood, taken on day 0 of AZD1222 vaccination. These receptors came from an adult in good health.

The chain joins TRBV24-1 to TRBJ1-5; 7 positions agree with TRBD1. Germline loops: CDR1 KGHDR, CDR2 SFDVKD. V was pared by 2 bases and J by 6 bases, with 6 bases of the junction left unmatched. The CDR3 length is 15 residues. CDR3 DNA sequence: TGTGCCACCAGTGATTCGACAGGGCCGATTCAGCCCCAGCATTTT. Translation: CATSDSTGPIQPQHF.

This chain links TRBV15 with TRBJ2-7, with D unclear. The CDR3 has 12 amino acids. Germline V CDR1 and CDR2: LNHNV, YYDKDF (reference sequence). Trimming stripped 5 bases from V and 4 bases from J, with 9 bases between. CDR3 protein: CATSGNLYEQYF. CDR3 nucleotide sequence: TGTGCCACCAGCGGCAACCTTTACGAGCAGTACTTC. The full variable domain, rest sourced from reference TRBV15 and TRBJ2-7, is DAMVIQNPRYQVTQFGKPVTLSCSQTLNHNVMYWYQQKSSQAPKLLFHYYDKDFNNEADTPDNFQSRRPNTSFCFLDIRSPGLGDTAMYLCATSGNLYEQYFGPGTRLTVT.

The rearrangement uses TRBV7-2 and TRBJ1-6; a possible D gene is TRBD1 (5 bases). This CDR3 region has 14 residues. Trimming took 8 bases from V and 5 from J, leaving 13 bases between them. The germline V gene encodes CDR1 SGHTA and CDR2 FQGNSA. CDR3 sequence (DNA): TGTGCCAGCTCCCAGGGCTGGAATAATTCACCCCTCCACTTT. Amino acids: CASSQGWNNSPLHF.

The V and J genes are TRBV7-2 and TRBJ2-3; D gene unclear. The CDR3 length is 15 residues. Between the trimmed V and J ends, which lost 1 base and 2 bases, there was a span of 10 bases. Germline V gene data show CDR1 as SGHTA and CDR2 as FQGNSA. The CDR3 loop reads CASSLVRINTDTQYF. The DNA of the CDR3 is TGTGCCAGCAGCTTAGTAAGGATCAACACAGATACGCAGTATTTT.

As regards this clone: This specimen includes other DNA sequences encoding the same CDR3. V and J are TRBV28 and TRBJ1-6; 7 bases match TRBD1. CDR3 size: 14 residues. From germline, CDR1 is MDHEN and CDR2 SYDVKM. J lost 5 bases, V lost 3 bases, and 1 base had no gene match. CDR3 nucleotides: TGTGCCAGCAGTTTGACAGGGAATAATTCACCCCTCCACTTT. As protein: CASSLTGNNSPLHF.

The V and J genes are TRBV6-1 and TRBJ2-7; the D is unclear. The CDR3 consists of 12 residues. V was shortened by 2 bases and J by 4 bases, with 6 bases between the two germline ends. CDR1 MNHNS and CDR2 SASEGT come from the germline V gene. In DNA form, the CDR3 reads TGTGCCAGCAGTGAAATGAGGTACGAGCAGTACTTC. Its translation: CASSEMRYEQYF.

This clone has just a few counts. The rearrangement links TRBV19 to TRBJ1-1; D uncertain. CDR3 length equals 14 residues. Germline CDR1 LNHDA, CDR2 SQIVND (reference sequence). The V end was cut by 2 bases, the J end by 1 base, with 8 bases between. The chain's CDR3 is CASSISGGNTEAFF. As DNA, the CDR3 is TGTGCCAGTAGTATAAGCGGTGGGAACACTGAAGCTTTCTTT.

This CDR3 is CASSRQGDGYTF. The CDR3 DNA sequence: TGTGCCAGCAGTCGACAGGGTGATGGCTACACCTTC. The V gene is TRBV28, the J gene TRBJ1-2, with TRBD1 matching 7 bases. V gave up 5 bases and J gave up 6 bases; unmatched junction bases: 3. This CDR3 comprises 12 residues. Germline V gene data show CDR1 as MDHEN and CDR2 as SYDVKM.

V and J are TRBV19 and TRBJ1-6, with TRBD1 as a possible D gene (5 bases). The germline V gene encodes CDR1 LNHDA and CDR2 SQIVND (reference sequence). V shed 6 bases and J shed 0 bases, with 15 bases lying between them. The CDR3 sequence is 17 residues long. CDR3 nucleotides: TGTGCCAGTAGGCACCGGGACGCTGACTCCTATAATTCACCCCTCCACTTT. Translated: CASRHRDADSYNSPLHF. Together with reference TRBV19 and TRBJ1-6, the CDR3 gives the full variable domain: DGGITQSPKYLFRKEGQNVTLSCEQNLNHDAMYWYRQDPGQGLRLIYYSQIVNDFQKGDIAEGYSVSREKKESFPLTVTSAQKNPTAFYLCASRHRDADSYNSPLHFGNGTRLTVT.

This clone has a single count. Written as DNA, the CDR3 is TGCGCCAGCAGCCAAGACGGGACTAGCCTCAGCACAGATACGCAGTATTTT. Residues: CASSQDGTSLSTDTQYF. The chain employs TRBV4-3 and TRBJ2-3; 9 bases map to TRBD2. This CDR3 contains 17 residues. J gave up 0 bases and V 0 bases, and 4 bases lay outside the gene matches. The germline CDR1 and CDR2 sequences are LGHNA and YSLEER.

The chain joins TRBV13 to TRBJ1-3, with D unresolved. Trimming removed 5 bases at V and 0 bases at J, with 8 bases between. The germline V gene has CDR1 PRHDT and CDR2 FYEKMQ (reference sequence). The CDR3 runs 14 residues. The CDR3: CASSRRNSGNTIYF. DNA of the CDR3: TGTGCCAGCAGCCGGAGAAACTCTGGAAACACCATATATTTT.

The gene calls are TRBV15 and TRBJ2-3; 7 bases are shared with TRBD1. The CDR3 loop spans 14 amino acids. Per germline, CDR1 LNHNV and CDR2 YYDKDF (reference sequence). V lost 3 bases to trimming and J lost 7 bases; unmatched junction nucleotides: 7. The CDR3 coding sequence is TGTGCCACCAGCAGCGCAATACAGGGGCATACGCAGTATTTT. As protein: CATSSAIQGHTQYF.

The CDR3 protein is CASSPWTGGIYEQFF. The CDR3 DNA follows: TGTGCCAGCAGTCCCTGGACAGGGGGCATCTATGAGCAGTTCTTC. The chain employs TRBV28 and TRBJ2-1, with TRBD1 matching over 11 bases. Trimming removed 5 bases from V and 8 bases from J; junction bases left unmatched: 8. Germline loops: CDR1 MDHEN, CDR2 SYDVKM. The CDR3 contains 15 residues.

The chain combines TRBV5-5 with TRBJ2-5; D gene uncertain. There are 12 residues in the CDR3. V lost 4 bases, J lost 0 bases, and 4 bases lay in between. Germline CDR1 and CDR2: SGHKS and YYEKEE (reference sequence). For the CDR3, the DNA is TGTGCCAGCAGCCCGTACCAAGAGACCCAGTACTTC. Translating gives CASSPYQETQYF.

The chain joins TRBV7-9 to TRBJ2-2, with TRBD2 identical over 7 bases. The CDR3 contains 18 residues. V lost 0 bases and J lost 2; bases outside the gene matches: 9. Per the germline V gene, CDR1 is SEHNR and CDR2 is FQNEAQ (reference sequence). The CDR3 sequence is CASSLARGEGANTGELFF. DNA of the CDR3: TGTGCCAGCAGCTTAGCCCGGGGGGAAGGGGCAAACACCGGGGAGCTGTTTTTT.

The genes are TRBV2 and TRBJ2-3, with D uncertain. Trimming left V 3 bases short and J 0 bases short, with 7 bases between. The CDR3 is 14 residues long. The germline gives CDR1 SNHLY, CDR2 FYNNEI. CDR3 DNA: TGTGCCAGCAGTGATATGACGAGCACAGATACGCAGTATTTT. It is translated as CASSDMTSTDTQYF.

The V gene is TRBV15, the J gene TRBJ2-2; 7 bases are a match to TRBD1. This CDR3 is 15 amino acids long. The V gene end was trimmed by 2 bases and the J gene end by 8 bases; junction bases not matched to a gene: 8. Per the germline V gene, CDR1 is LNHNV and CDR2 is YYDKDF (reference sequence). The CDR3 region is CATSRRDRVSGELFF. CDR3 nucleotides: TGTGCCACCAGCAGACGAGACAGGGTTAGTGGGGAGCTGTTTTTT.

The table lists this clone with a few counts. This chain links TRBV27 with TRBJ2-7; TRBD2 agrees at 7 bases. With 7 bases clipped from V and 0 bases from J, the junction kept 9 bases outside the gene matches. The CDR3 covers 15 residues. The germline gives CDR1 MNHEY, CDR2 SMNVEV (reference sequence). The CDR3 region is CASMVASGSSYEQYF. The CDR3 DNA sequence: TGTGCCAGCATGGTGGCTAGCGGTTCCTCCTACGAGCAGTACTTC.